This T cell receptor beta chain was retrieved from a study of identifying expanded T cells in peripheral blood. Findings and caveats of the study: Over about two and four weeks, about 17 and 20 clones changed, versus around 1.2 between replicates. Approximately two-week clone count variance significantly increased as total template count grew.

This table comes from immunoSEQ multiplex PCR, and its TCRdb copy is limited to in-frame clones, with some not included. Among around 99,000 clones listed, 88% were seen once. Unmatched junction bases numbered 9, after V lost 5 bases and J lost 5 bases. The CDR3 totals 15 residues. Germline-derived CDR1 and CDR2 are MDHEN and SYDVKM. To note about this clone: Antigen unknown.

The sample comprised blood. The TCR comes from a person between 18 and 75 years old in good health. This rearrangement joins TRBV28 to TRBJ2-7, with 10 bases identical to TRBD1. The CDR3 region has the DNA TGTGCCAGCAGTACCGGGACAGGGGTTTCCCACGAGCAGTACTTC. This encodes CASSTGTGVSHEQYF. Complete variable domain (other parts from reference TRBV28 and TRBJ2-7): DVKVTQSSRYLVKRTGEKVFLECVQDMDHENMFWYRQDPGLGLRLIYFSYDVKMKEKGDIPEGYSVSREKKERFSLILESASTNQTSMYLCASSTGTGVSHEQYFGPGTRLTVT.